The 32 T cell receptor beta chains given below trace back to one sample, sequenced in a study of CD8+CD57+ T cells in acquired aplastic anemia. Genomic DNA was employed as the template in profiling TCR beta VDJ and CDR3. TCRdb re-analysed the reads in MiXCR, keeping a single row per CDR3 protein. This table holds under 500,000 distinct CDR3 sequences, roughly 34% found once. All sequencing subjects had displayed CD8+CD57+ cell expansion on flow cytometry. Sequences were obtained from sorted CD4+, CD8+, or CD8+CD57+ T cells (not recorded which) from PBMCs. Receptors originate from a human donor with aplastic anemia.

This clonotype came up many times. V and J are TRBV9 and TRBJ1-5; TRBD1 aligns across 7 bases. CDR3 size: 14 residues. Germline CDR1 reads SGDLS; CDR2 reads YYNGEE. The ends lost 0 bases at V and 4 bases at J; junction bases unmatched: 1. This CDR3 is CASSVGDRNQPQHF. The CDR3 DNA reads as TGTGCCAGCAGCGTAGGGGACAGAAATCAGCCCCAGCATTTT.

This clonotype showed up just a few times. V gene TRBV2 combines with J gene TRBJ2-1, with a weak D call TRBD2 (6 bases). This CDR3 comprises 13 residues. V lost 5 bases, J lost 8 bases, and 13 bases lay in between. Germline V lookup: CDR1 SNHLY, CDR2 FYNNEI. Here the CDR3 reads CASSYSREDEQFF. DNA for the CDR3: TGTGCCAGCAGTTACTCTAGGGAGGATGAGCAGTTCTTC. Full variable domain (outside the CDR3, taken from reference TRBV2 and TRBJ2-1): EPEVTQTPSHQVTQMGQEVILRCVPISNHLYFYWYRQILGQKVEFLVSFYNNEISEKSEIFDDQFSVERPDGSNFTLKIRSTKLEDSAMYFCASSYSREDEQFFGPGTRLTVL.

The genes are TRBV7-2 and TRBJ2-7; a weak D match, TRBD1 (6 bases). The CDR3 covers 15 residues. Germline-derived CDR1 and CDR2 are SGHTA and FQGNSA. V lost 5 bases, J lost 3 bases, and 17 bases lay in between. This CDR3 is CASSPFLGGFYEQYF. For the CDR3, the DNA is TGTGCCAGCAGCCCCTTTCTTGGGGGCTTCTACGAGCAGTACTTC.

The V and J genes are TRBV30 and TRBJ2-7; perhaps D is TRBD1 or TRBD2 (6 bases each). The V gene's germline CDR1 is GTSNPN and CDR2 SVGIG (reference sequence). Trimming removed 5 bases at V and 6 bases at J, with 17 bases between. The CDR3 extends over 13 amino acids. In DNA, the CDR3 is TGTGCCTGGGAGGGGGGTGGTAGGTCCGAGCAGTACTTC. This sequence encodes CAWEGGGRSEQYF. The full variable domain, with the rest looked up from reference TRBV30 and TRBJ2-7, is SQTIHQWPATLVQPVGSPLSLECTVEGTSNPNLYWYRQAAGRGLQLLFYSVGIGQISSEVPQNLSASRPQDRQFILSSKKLLLSDSGFYLCAWEGGGRSEQYFGPGTRLTVT.

This clonotype has just a few counts. The chain has TRBV7-4 and TRBJ2-7; 14 bases line up with TRBD2. Germline CDR1 is SGHVT and CDR2 is SQSDAQ. There are 15 residues in the CDR3. Unmatched junction bases numbered 6, after V lost 5 bases and J lost 6 bases. The CDR3 DNA is TGTGCCAGCAGCATGGGACTAGCGGGAGAAGGCGAGCAGTACTTC. It is translated as CASSMGLAGEGEQYF.

The genes are TRBV14 and TRBJ1-1; D ambiguous. Trimming stripped 5 bases from V and 7 bases from J, with 14 bases between. The CDR3 runs to 13 residues. Germline CDR1 is SGHDN and CDR2 is FVKESK. CDR3 in DNA: TGTGCCAGCAGCTCGGTTTTTCAGATTGAAGCTTTCTTT. Residues: CASSSVFQIEAFF.

This clonotype was counted at least ten times. The chain links TRBV10-1 to TRBJ1-2; maybe TRBD1 (6 bases). Germline CDR1 WNHNN, CDR2 SYGVQD (reference sequence). Trimming took off 0 bases at V and 7 bases at J, with 15 bases between the two ends. The CDR3 is 15 residues long. CDR3 coding DNA: TGCGCCAGCAGTGAGTCGAAGGAACAGGGAGGTGGCTACACCTTC. Its protein is CASSESKEQGGGYTF.

As concerns this clonotype: Relative to the germline gene, one junction end is altered; a read error may explain this. The chain uses TRBV10-3 and TRBJ1-2, with TRBD1 identical over 9 bases. The CDR3 loop spans 13 amino acids. In germline, CDR1 is ENHRY, CDR2 SYGVKD. The CDR3 here is CAISVTGGNGCTF. The CDR3 nucleotides read TGTGCCATCAGTGTGACAGGGGGGAATGGCTGCACCTTC.

The chain employs TRBV15 and TRBJ1-5; D remains unclear. Germline V lookup: CDR1 LNHNV, CDR2 YYDKDF (reference sequence). This CDR3 is 15 amino acids long. V was cut by 2 bases and J by 14 bases, with 22 bases left in between. The CDR3 reads CATSRQLSGSVNEHF. In nucleotides, the CDR3 is TGTGCCACCAGCAGACAACTTAGCGGGAGCGTCAACGAGCATTTT.

The chain links TRBV2 to TRBJ2-5; TRBD2 agrees at 8 bases. Trimming removed 2 bases from V and 2 bases from J; junction bases left unmatched: 4. The germline gives CDR1 SNHLY, CDR2 FYNNEI. The CDR3 sequence is 15 residues long. The CDR3 nucleotides are TGTGCCAGCAGTGAAATACTAGCGGCTCAAGAGACCCAGTACTTC. Its protein product is CASSEILAAQETQYF.

The chain is built from TRBV19 and TRBJ1-2; D gene uncertain. Germline CDR1 reads LNHDA; CDR2 reads SQIVND (reference sequence). Trimming took off 1 base at V and 7 bases at J, with 13 bases between the two ends. The CDR3 is 14 residues long. The CDR3 loop is CASSIGRERGGYTF. The DNA of the CDR3 is TGTGCCAGTAGTATAGGAAGGGAACGCGGTGGCTACACCTTC.

This clonotype was counted ten times or more. J is TRBJ2-7 and V is TRBV19, with D tentatively TRBD1 (6 bases). Trimming cost V 6 bases and J 3 bases, with 15 bases left between them. CDR3 length: 14 amino acids. Germline-derived CDR1 and CDR2 are LNHDA and SQIVND (reference sequence). This CDR3 reads CASSDGDTDYEQYF. The CDR3, as DNA: TGTGCCAGTAGCGATGGGGACACCGACTACGAGCAGTACTTC.

The DNA of the CDR3 is TGCAGTGCTAGGTGGACCCCCAATCAGCCCCAGCATTTT. Its protein is CSARWTPNQPQHF. J is TRBJ1-5 and V is TRBV20-1; the D is unclear. This CDR3 comprises 13 residues. CDR1 is DFQATT, CDR2 SNEGSKA, per germline (reference sequence). Trimming pared 3 bases from V and 3 bases from J, leaving 9 bases between.

This chain links TRBV6-1 with TRBJ1-6; no clear D gene. Trimming left V 4 bases short and J 10 bases short, with 14 bases between. Germline V lookup: CDR1 MNHNS, CDR2 SASEGT. The CDR3 is made up of 14 amino acids. CDR3 residues: CASSGQGRGSPLHF. DNA of the CDR3: TGTGCCAGCAGTGGGCAAGGGCGAGGGTCACCCCTCCACTTT.

This clonotype was picked up a small number of times. V is TRBV3-1 and J is TRBJ2-2, with 10 bases identical to TRBD2. Germline CDR1 is LGHDT and CDR2 is YNNKEL (reference sequence). V was pared by 1 base and J by 6 bases, with 8 bases of the junction left unmatched. The CDR3 has 17 residues. DNA for the CDR3: TGTGCCAGCAGCCAAGGGATTGTGCTAGCGGGAGCCGGGGAGCTGTTTTTT. It encodes CASSQGIVLAGAGELFF.

The rearrangement joins TRBV19 to TRBJ2-1; a weak D match, TRBD1 (6 bases). The CDR3 covers 15 residues. V was pared by 3 bases and J by 4 bases, with 13 bases between. Per germline, CDR1 LNHDA and CDR2 SQIVND (reference sequence). Here the CDR3 DNA reads TGTGCCAGTAGTATCCGGGACACCTCTTACAATGAGCAGTTCTTC. It encodes CASSIRDTSYNEQFF.

With respect to this clonotype: An end of the junction does not agree with germline; a read error may underlie this. The V gene is TRBV14, the J gene TRBJ1-6, with unresolved D. CDR1 SGHDN and CDR2 FVKESK come from the germline V gene. The CDR3 has 17 residues. The CDR3 loop is CASSPHRNTEYNSLLHF. CDR3 DNA: TGTGCCAGCAGCCCTCATCGAAATACTGAATATAATTCACTCCTCCACTTT. The variable domain in full, completed from reference TRBV14 and TRBJ1-6, reads EAGVTQFPSHSVIEKGQTVTLRCDPISGHDNLYWYRRVMGKEIKFLLHFVKESKQDESGMPNNRFLAERTGGTYSTLKVQPAELEDSGVYFCASSPHRNTEYNSLLHFGNGTRLTVT.

This clonotype was seen more than once but under ten times. The CDR3 nucleotides read TGCAGTGCTAGAACAGGGGGTTATATGCAGCCCCAGCATTTT. This sequence encodes CSARTGGYMQPQHF. The chain employs TRBV20-1 and TRBJ1-5, with 8 bases identical to TRBD1. Germline lookup yields CDR1 DFQATT and CDR2 SNEGSKA (reference sequence). The CDR3 contains 14 residues. Germline trimming cut 2 bases from V and 7 bases from J; bases unmatched to any gene: 7.

This clonotype came up a few times. V is TRBV13 and J is TRBJ2-7, with D unresolved. The V gene's germline CDR1 is PRHDT and CDR2 FYEKMQ (reference sequence). CDR3 length equals 14 residues. V gave up 1 base and J gave up 4 bases, with 11 bases separating them. The CDR3 protein is CASSLDRNAYEQYF. CDR3 DNA: TGTGCCAGCAGCTTAGACCGGAATGCTTACGAGCAGTACTTC.

The chain combines TRBV9 with TRBJ2-2; D is possibly TRBD1 or TRBD2 (5 bases each). Trimming left V 0 bases short and J 6 bases short, with 12 bases between. This CDR3 spans 15 amino acids. Germline assignment: CDR1 SGDLS and CDR2 YYNGEE. The DNA for the CDR3 is TGTGCCAGCAGCGTAGAGGGGACCCCTTCCGGGGAGCTGTTTTTT. Translating it yields CASSVEGTPSGELFF.

This clonotype was detected ten times or more. The CDR3 here is CATSAKGVFGSQPQHF. The CDR3 DNA follows: TGTGCCACCAGCGCGAAGGGTGTCTTCGGGAGTCAGCCCCAGCATTTT. The rearrangement uses TRBV15 and TRBJ1-5; D is uncertain. Germline loops: CDR1 LNHNV, CDR2 YYDKDF (reference sequence). The CDR3 covers 16 residues. V was pared by 5 bases and J by 6 bases, with 20 bases between.

The genes are TRBV29-1 and TRBJ1-1; the D is unclear. With 4 bases removed from V and 8 bases from J, the gap between germline ends came to 17 bases. Germline V gene data show CDR1 as SQVTM and CDR2 as ANQGSEA. This CDR3 region has 13 residues. The CDR3 is CSVAGISRNEAFF. In DNA, the CDR3 is TGCAGCGTTGCCGGTATCTCAAGGAACGAAGCTTTCTTT.

The chain combines TRBV19 with TRBJ2-1; 9 bases agree with TRBD1. CDR3 size: 15 residues. Germline-derived CDR1 and CDR2 are LNHDA and SQIVND (reference sequence). The ends lost 6 bases at V and 8 bases at J; junction bases unmatched: 11. The CDR3 is CASRGSGTGFDEQFF. The CDR3 nucleotides are TGTGCCAGTAGGGGGAGTGGGACAGGGTTCGATGAGCAGTTCTTC.

The rearrangement links TRBV25-1 to TRBJ2-7; D is unresolved. The CDR3 consists of 12 residues. Looked up from germline, CDR1 is MGHDK and CDR2 is SYGVNS. Trimming took 5 bases from V and 6 from J, leaving 11 bases between them. CDR3 coding DNA: TGTGCCAGCAGTCAGACCACCGCCGAGCAGTACTTC. Translating it yields CASSQTTAEQYF.

This clonotype was recorded a few times. The chain has TRBV2 and TRBJ1-2; TRBD1 is a possible D gene (6 bases). Trimming pared 6 bases from V and 8 bases from J, leaving 19 bases between. The length of the CDR3 is 14 residues. In germline, CDR1 is SNHLY, CDR2 FYNNEI. For the CDR3, the DNA is TGTGCCAGCAGCCGTGGGGTGGGGGCGCCCGGCTACACCTTC. Residues: CASSRGVGAPGYTF.

This clonotype was seen repeatedly, ten times or more. V gene TRBV20-1 combines with J gene TRBJ2-7; D perhaps matches TRBD1 (5 bases). V was pared by 6 bases and J by 0 bases, with 12 bases between. Per germline, CDR1 DFQATT and CDR2 SNEGSKA (reference sequence). The CDR3 runs 13 residues. CDR3 amino acids: CSAESDSSYEQYF. For the CDR3, the DNA is TGCAGTGCAGAATCCGACAGCTCCTACGAGCAGTACTTC.

As for this clonotype: It may be a read error: a sequence one base away is much more abundant. The chain combines TRBV19 with TRBJ1-1, with D unclear. Germline V gene data show CDR1 as LNHDA and CDR2 as SQIVND (reference sequence). The V end lost 3 bases, the J end lost 0 bases, and 8 bases lay between the germline ends. This CDR3 region has 14 residues. The CDR3 nucleotides are TGTGCCAGTAGTATGGGCAGGTTGAACACTGAAGCTTTCTTT. Residues: CASSMGRLNTEAFF.

The chain combines TRBV11-1 with TRBJ2-7, with 7 bases fitting TRBD2. CDR3 length: 17 amino acids. CDR1 SGHAT and CDR2 FQDESV come from the germline V gene (reference sequence). The V gene end was trimmed by 7 bases and the J gene end by 4 bases; junction bases not matched to a gene: 19. CDR3 amino acids: CASNGGQTSGNFYEQYF. The CDR3 DNA reads as TGTGCCAGCAACGGAGGGCAGACGAGCGGGAACTTTTACGAGCAGTACTTC.

This chain links TRBV15 with TRBJ2-7, with D possibly being TRBD1 or TRBD2 (5 bases each). Trimming took 3 bases from V and 4 from J, leaving 16 bases between them. CDR1 and CDR2 (germline): LNHNV, YYDKDF (reference sequence). This CDR3 has 15 amino acids. The CDR3 DNA is TGTGCCACCAGCAGCTTGGATGAGGGGCGGTACGAGCAGTACTTC. Protein: CATSSLDEGRYEQYF.

This clonotype came up once. The rearrangement joins TRBV7-2 to TRBJ2-7; D assignment may be TRBD1 or TRBD2 (5 bases each). Germline V gives CDR1 SGHTA, CDR2 FQGNSA. The length of the CDR3 is 14 residues. V gave up 4 bases and J gave up 6 bases, with 16 bases separating them. CDR3 residues: CASSSSGAHGEQYF. DNA for the CDR3: TGTGCCAGCAGCTCCTCCGGGGCACACGGCGAGCAGTACTTC.

V usage is TRBV20-1 and J usage is TRBJ2-1; no clear D gene. Germline-derived CDR1 and CDR2 are DFQATT and SNEGSKA (reference sequence). V dropped 4 bases and J dropped 5 bases, with 15 bases sitting between them. The CDR3 is 14 amino acids. Here the CDR3 DNA reads TGCAGTGCTATTCTTGCTGTGGGGAACAATGAGCAGTTCTTC. This codes for CSAILAVGNNEQFF.

This clonotype was seen at least ten times. The chain uses TRBV2 and TRBJ2-7; D unresolved. Germline CDR1 is SNHLY and CDR2 is FYNNEI. The germline V and J ends were trimmed by 7 bases and 2 bases, with 9 bases remaining between them. This CDR3 region has 12 residues. CDR3 amino acids: CASIGITYEQYF. Here the CDR3 DNA reads TGTGCCAGCATTGGCATAACCTACGAGCAGTACTTC.